The T cell receptor beta chain described here comes from a study of CD8 T cells in ankylosing spondylitis. Study outcomes and limitations: Blood of patients with ankylosing spondylitis appeared to be characterized by a TCR beta motif of roughly eight highly homologous variants. Reports say disease-linked clones showed up significantly more in matched ankylosing spondylitis synovial fluid.

The CDR3 has 17 amino acids. Germline loops: CDR1 LGHDT, CDR2 YNNKEL (reference sequence). Trimming cost V 7 bases and J 1 base; bases outside gene matches: 7. Quantitative 5'-RACE with molecular barcodes produced the TCR beta libraries. TCRdb reanalysed the 5' RACE reads using MiXCR and keeps one entry per CDR3 protein. The top ten clones hold 25% to 30% of a sample with 150,000 to 200,000 distinct CDR3 sequences, 11% of them seen once. Comment on this clonotype: Its antigen remains unidentified. Just one base apart from a much larger clone, this may be a read error.

The V call is TRBV3-1, the J call TRBJ2-2; TRBD2 matches 12 bases. Source material: blood, either unsorted or a sorted T cell fraction (not recorded which). This clonotype was obtained from a male donor with ankylosing spondylitis or in good health (not recorded which). DNA of the CDR3: TGTGCCAGCACCCCGACTAGCGGGAGTTTGAACACCGGGGAGCTGTTTTTT. Protein: CASTPTSGSLNTGELFF.